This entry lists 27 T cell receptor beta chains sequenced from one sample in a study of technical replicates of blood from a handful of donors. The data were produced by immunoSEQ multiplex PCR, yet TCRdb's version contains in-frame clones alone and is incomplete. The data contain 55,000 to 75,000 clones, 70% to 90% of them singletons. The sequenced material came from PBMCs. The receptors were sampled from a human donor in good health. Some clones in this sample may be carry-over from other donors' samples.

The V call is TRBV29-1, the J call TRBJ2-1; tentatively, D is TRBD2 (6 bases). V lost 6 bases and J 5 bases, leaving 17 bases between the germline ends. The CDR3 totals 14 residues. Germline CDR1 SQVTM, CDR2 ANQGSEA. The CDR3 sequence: CSVRGLGGNNEQFF. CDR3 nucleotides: TGCAGCGTCCGGGGCTTGGGGGGTAACAATGAGCAGTTCTTC.

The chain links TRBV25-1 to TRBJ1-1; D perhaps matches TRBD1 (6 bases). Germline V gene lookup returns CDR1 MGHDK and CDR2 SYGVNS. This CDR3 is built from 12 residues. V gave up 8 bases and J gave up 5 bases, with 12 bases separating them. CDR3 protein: CASQQGRTEAFF. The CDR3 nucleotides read TGTGCCAGCCAACAGGGACGAACTGAAGCTTTCTTT.

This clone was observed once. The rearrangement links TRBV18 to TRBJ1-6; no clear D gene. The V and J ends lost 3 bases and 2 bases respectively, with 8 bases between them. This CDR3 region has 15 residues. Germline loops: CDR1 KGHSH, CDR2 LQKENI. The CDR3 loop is CASSPGGTYNSPLHF. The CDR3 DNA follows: TGTGCCAGCTCACCTGGAGGCACCTATAATTCACCCCTCCACTTT.

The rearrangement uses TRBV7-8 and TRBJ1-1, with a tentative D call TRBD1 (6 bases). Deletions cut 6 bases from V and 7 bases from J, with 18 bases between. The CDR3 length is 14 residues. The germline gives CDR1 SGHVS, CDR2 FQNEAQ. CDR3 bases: TGTGCCAGCAGGGGTGGGTGGGACATGCATGAAGCTTTCTTT. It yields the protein CASRGGWDMHEAFF.

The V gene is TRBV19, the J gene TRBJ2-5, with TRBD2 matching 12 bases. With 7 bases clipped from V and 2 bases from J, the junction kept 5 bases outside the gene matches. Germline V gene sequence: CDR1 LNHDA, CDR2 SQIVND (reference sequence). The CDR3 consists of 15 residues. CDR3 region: CASMGTSGLQETQYF. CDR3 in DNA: TGTGCCAGTATGGGGACTAGCGGGTTGCAAGAGACCCAGTACTTC. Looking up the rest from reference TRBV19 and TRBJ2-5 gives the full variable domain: DGGITQSPKYLFRKEGQNVTLSCEQNLNHDAMYWYRQDPGQGLRLIYYSQIVNDFQKGDIAEGYSVSREKKESFPLTVTSAQKNPTAFYLCASMGTSGLQETQYFGPGTRLLVL.

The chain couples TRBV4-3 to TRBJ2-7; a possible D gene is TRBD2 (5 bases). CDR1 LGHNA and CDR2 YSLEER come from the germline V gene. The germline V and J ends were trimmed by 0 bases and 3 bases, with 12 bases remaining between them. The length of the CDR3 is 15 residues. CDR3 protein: CASSQDRGQNYEQYF. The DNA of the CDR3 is TGCGCCAGCAGCCAAGATCGAGGGCAGAACTACGAGCAGTACTTC.

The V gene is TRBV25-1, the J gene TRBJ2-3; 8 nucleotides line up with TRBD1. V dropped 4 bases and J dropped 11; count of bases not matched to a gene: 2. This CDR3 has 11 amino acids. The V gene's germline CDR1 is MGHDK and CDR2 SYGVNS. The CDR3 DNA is TGTGCCAGCAGTGCGACAGGGGTGCAGTATTTT. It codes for CASSATGVQYF.

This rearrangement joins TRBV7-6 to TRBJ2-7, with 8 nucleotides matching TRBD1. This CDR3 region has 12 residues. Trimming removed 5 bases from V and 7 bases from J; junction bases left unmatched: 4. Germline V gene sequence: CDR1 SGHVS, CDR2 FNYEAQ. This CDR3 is CASSPTGGEQYF. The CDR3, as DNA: TGTGCCAGCAGCCCTACAGGGGGTGAGCAGTACTTC.

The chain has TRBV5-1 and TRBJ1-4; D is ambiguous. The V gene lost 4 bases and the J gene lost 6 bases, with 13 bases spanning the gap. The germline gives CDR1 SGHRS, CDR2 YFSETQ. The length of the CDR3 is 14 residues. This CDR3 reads CASSLSEGYEKLFF. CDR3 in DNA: TGCGCCAGCAGCCTATCGGAGGGTTATGAAAAACTGTTTTTT.

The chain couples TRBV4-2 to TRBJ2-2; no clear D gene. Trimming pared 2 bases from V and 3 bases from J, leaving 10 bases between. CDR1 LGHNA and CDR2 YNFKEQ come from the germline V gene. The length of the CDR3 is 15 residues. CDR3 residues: CASSQSTFYTGELFF. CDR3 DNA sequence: TGTGCCAGCAGCCAATCGACTTTTTACACCGGGGAGCTGTTTTTT.

The CDR3 reads CASSLRLPPGNIQYF. Here the CDR3 DNA reads TGTGCCAGCAGCTTACGACTGCCCCCGGGAAACATTCAGTACTTC. The V call is TRBV7-2, the J call TRBJ2-4, with unresolved D. V was trimmed by 2 bases and J by 6 bases, leaving 14 bases between them. Germline-derived CDR1 and CDR2 are SGHTA and FQGNSA. This CDR3 is 15 amino acids long.

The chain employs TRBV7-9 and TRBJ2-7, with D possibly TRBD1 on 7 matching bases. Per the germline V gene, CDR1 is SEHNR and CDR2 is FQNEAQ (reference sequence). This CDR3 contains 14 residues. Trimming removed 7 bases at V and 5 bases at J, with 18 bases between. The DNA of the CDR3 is TGTGCCAGCACCTTCTATCTCAGGGGGGACGAGCAGTACTTC. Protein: CASTFYLRGDEQYF.

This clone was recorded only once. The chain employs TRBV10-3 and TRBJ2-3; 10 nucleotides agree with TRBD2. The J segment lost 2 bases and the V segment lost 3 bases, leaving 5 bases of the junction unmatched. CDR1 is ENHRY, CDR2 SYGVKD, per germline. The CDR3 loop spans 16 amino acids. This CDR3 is CAISDLAGETTDTQYF. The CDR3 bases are TGTGCCATCAGTGATCTAGCGGGGGAAACCACAGATACGCAGTATTTT.

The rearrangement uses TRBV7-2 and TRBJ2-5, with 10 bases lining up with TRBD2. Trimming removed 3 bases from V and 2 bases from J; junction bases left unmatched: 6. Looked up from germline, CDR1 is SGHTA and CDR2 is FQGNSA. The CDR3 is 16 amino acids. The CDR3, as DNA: TGTGCCAGCAGCTTCGGTCCACTAGCGGGACAAGAGACCCAGTACTTC. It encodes CASSFGPLAGQETQYF.

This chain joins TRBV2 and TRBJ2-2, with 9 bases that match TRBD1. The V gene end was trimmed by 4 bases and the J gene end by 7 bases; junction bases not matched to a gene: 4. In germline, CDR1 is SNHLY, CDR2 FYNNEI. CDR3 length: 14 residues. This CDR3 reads CASSVTGGSGELFF. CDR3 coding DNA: TGTGCCAGCAGTGTGACAGGGGGAAGCGGGGAGCTGTTTTTT.

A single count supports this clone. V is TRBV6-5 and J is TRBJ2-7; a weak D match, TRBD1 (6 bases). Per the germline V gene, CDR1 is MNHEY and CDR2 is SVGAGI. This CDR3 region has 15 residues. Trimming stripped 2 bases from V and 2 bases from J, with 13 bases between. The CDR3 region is CASSYGGQGTYEQYF. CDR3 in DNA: TGTGCCAGCAGTTACGGTGGCCAGGGGACCTACGAGCAGTACTTC.

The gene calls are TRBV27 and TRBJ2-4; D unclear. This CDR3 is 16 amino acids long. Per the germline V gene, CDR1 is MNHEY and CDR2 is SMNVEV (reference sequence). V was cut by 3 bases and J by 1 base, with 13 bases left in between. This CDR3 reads CASSFRQRLAKNIQYF. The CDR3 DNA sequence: TGTGCCAGCAGTTTTAGGCAGCGCCTGGCCAAAAACATTCAGTACTTC.

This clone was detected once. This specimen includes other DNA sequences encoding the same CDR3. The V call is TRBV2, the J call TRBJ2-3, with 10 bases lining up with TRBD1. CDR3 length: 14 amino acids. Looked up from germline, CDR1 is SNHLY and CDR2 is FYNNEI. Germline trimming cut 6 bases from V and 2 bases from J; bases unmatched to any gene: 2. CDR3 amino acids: CASSDRGLTDTQYF. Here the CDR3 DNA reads TGTGCCAGCAGCGACAGGGGGCTCACAGATACGCAGTATTTT. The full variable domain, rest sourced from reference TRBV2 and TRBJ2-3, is EPEVTQTPSHQVTQMGQEVILRCVPISNHLYFYWYRQILGQKVEFLVSFYNNEISEKSEIFDDQFSVERPDGSNFTLKIRSTKLEDSAMYFCASSDRGLTDTQYFGPGTRLTVL.

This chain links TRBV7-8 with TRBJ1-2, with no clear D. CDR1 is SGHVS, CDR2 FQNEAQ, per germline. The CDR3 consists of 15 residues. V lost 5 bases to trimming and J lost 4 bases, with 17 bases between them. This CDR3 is CASSPREAFSYGYTF. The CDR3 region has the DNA TGTGCCAGCAGCCCGCGGGAGGCATTTAGCTATGGCTACACCTTC.

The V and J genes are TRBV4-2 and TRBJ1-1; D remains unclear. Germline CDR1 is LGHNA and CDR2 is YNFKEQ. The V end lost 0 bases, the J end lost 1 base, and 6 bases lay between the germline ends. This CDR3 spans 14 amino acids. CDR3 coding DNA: TGTGCCAGCAGCCAAGACACCAGGAACACTGAAGCTTTCTTT. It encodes CASSQDTRNTEAFF.

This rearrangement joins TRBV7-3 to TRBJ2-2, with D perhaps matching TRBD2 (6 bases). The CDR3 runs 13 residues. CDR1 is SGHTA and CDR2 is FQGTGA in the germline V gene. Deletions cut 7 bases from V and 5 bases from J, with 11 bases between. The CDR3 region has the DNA TGTGCCAGCACCCGGGAGCGGACCGGGGAGCTGTTTTTT. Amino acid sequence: CASTRERTGELFF.

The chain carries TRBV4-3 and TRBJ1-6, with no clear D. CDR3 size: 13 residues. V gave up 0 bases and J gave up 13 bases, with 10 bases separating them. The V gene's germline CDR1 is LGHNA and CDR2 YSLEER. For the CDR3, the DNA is TGCGCCAGCAGCCAAGATCGGTGGTGGCCCCTCCACTTT. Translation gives CASSQDRWWPLHF.

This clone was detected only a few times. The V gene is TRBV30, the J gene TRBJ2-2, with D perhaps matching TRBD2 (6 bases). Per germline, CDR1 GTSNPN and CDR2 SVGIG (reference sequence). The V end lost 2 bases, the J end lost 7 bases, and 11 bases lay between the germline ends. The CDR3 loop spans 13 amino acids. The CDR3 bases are TGTGCCTGGAGTCCCGCGGGAATCGGGGAGCTGTTTTTT. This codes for CAWSPAGIGELFF. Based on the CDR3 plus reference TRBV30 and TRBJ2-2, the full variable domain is SQTIHQWPATLVQPVGSPLSLECTVEGTSNPNLYWYRQAAGRGLQLLFYSVGIGQISSEVPQNLSASRPQDRQFILSSKKLLLSDSGFYLCAWSPAGIGELFFGEGSRLTVL.

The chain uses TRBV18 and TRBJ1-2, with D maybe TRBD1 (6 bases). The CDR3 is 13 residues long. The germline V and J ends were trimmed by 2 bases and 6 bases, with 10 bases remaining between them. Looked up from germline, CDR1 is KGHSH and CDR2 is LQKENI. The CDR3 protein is CASSPSSGDGYTF. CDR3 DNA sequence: TGTGCCAGCTCACCATCATCAGGGGATGGCTACACCTTC.

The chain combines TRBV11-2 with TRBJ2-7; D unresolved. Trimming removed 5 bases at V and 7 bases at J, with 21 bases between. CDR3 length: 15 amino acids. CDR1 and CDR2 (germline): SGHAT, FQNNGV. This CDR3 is CASSNPTDRPREQYF. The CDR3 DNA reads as TGTGCCAGCAGCAACCCCACAGACCGCCCTCGAGAGCAGTACTTC.

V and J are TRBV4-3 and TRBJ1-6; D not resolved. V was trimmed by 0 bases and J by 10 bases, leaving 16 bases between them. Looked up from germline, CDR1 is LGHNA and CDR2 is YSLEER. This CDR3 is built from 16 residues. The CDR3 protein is CASSQESGGSRSPLHF. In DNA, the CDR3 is TGCGCCAGCAGCCAAGAATCAGGAGGGAGCCGGTCACCCCTCCACTTT.

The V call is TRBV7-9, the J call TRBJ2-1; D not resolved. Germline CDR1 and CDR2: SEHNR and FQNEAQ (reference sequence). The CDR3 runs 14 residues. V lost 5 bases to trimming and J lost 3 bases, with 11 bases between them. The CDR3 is CASSITSGYNEQFF. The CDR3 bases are TGTGCCAGCAGCATAACTTCGGGCTACAATGAGCAGTTCTTC.